The sequence of this T cell receptor (beta chain) was determined in a study of CD8+ T cells in alopecia areata. The wider study: Those treated were given oral tofacitinib at 5 to 10 mg twice daily.

General study results and limits: In scalp, tofacitinib significantly decreased clonality and expanded CD8+ clones among the top 100. Clonality in lesional scalp, especially alopecia totalis/universalis, exceeded that of normal scalp. Many expanded lesional clones persisted in scalp and blood during tofacitinib.

Following extraction, RNA underwent reverse transcription to cDNA, which served as the sequencing template. Generated by immunoSEQ multiplex PCR, the TCRdb table keeps only in-frame clones and is missing some. The sample yields 150,000 to 200,000 clones, roughly 70% seen once. Details on this clone: The antigen is not known.

Treatment indicated: oral pan-JAK inhibitor, 5-10 mg twice daily. This sequence was found in a human donor with alopecia areata. Sequencing was performed on CD4+ T cells sorted from blood, taken between weeks 49 and 50, from a patient treated with tofacitinib.

The CDR3 region has the DNA TGTGCCAGCAGCCACCTTGGGACTAGCTCCCGCTCCTACGAGCAGTACTTC. Translation: CASSHLGTSSRSYEQYF. This chain uses TRBV11-3 with TRBJ2-7; TRBD2 matches at 9 bases. Unmatched junction bases numbered 11, after V lost 5 bases and J lost 0 bases. The germline V gene has CDR1 SGHNT and CDR2 YENEEA. This CDR3 contains 17 residues.